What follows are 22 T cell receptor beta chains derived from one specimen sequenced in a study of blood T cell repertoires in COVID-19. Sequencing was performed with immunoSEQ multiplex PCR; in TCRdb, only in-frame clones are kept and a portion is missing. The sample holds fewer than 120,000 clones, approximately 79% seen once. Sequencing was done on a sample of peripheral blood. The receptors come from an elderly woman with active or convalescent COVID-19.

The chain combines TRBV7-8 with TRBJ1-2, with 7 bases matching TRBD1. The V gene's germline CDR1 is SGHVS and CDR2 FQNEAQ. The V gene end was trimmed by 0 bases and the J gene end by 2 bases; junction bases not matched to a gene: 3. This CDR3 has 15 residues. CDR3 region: CASSLAGTDNYGYTF. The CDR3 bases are TGTGCCAGCAGCTTAGCCGGGACAGACAACTATGGCTACACCTTC.

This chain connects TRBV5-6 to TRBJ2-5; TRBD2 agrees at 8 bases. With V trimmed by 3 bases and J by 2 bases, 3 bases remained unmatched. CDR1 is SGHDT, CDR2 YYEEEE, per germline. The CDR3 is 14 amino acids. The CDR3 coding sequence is TGTGCCAGCAGCTCACTAGCGGAGCAAGAGACCCAGTACTTC. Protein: CASSSLAEQETQYF.

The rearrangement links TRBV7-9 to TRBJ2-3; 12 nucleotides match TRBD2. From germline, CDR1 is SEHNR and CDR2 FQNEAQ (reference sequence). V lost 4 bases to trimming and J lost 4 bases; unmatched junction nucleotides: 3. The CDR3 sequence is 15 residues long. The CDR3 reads CASSSLAGGADTQYF. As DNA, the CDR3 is TGTGCCAGCAGCTCACTAGCGGGAGGTGCAGATACGCAGTATTTT.

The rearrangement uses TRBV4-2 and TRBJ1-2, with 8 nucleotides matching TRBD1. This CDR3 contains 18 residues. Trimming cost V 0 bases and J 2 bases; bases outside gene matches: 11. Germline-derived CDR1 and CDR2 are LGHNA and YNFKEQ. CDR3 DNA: TGTGCCAGCAGCCAAGATCGAGGGACAGGAGGAGGAAACTATGGCTACACCTTC. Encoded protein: CASSQDRGTGGGNYGYTF.

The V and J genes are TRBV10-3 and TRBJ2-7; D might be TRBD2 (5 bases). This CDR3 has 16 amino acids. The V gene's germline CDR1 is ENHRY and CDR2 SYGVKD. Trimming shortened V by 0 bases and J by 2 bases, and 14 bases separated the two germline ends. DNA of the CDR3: TGTGCCATCAGTGAGTCGATGGGAGACCAAGCCTACGAGCAGTACTTC. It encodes CAISESMGDQAYEQYF.

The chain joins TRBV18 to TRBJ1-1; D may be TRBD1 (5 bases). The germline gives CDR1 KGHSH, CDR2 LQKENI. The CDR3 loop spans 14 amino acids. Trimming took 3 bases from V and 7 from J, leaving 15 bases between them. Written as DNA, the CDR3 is TGTGCCAGCTCACCCGGCGGGGGGGACGTTGAAGCTTTCTTT. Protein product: CASSPGGGDVEAFF.

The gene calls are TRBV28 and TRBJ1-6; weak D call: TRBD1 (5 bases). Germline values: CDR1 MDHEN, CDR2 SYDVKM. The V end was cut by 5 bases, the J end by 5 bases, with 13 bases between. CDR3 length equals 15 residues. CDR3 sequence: CASSPRTLDNSPLHF. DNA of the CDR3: TGTGCCAGCAGTCCTAGGACACTCGATAATTCACCCCTCCACTTT. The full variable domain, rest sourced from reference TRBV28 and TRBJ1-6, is DVKVTQSSRYLVKRTGEKVFLECVQDMDHENMFWYRQDPGLGLRLIYFSYDVKMKEKGDIPEGYSVSREKKERFSLILESASTNQTSMYLCASSPRTLDNSPLHFGNGTRLTVT.

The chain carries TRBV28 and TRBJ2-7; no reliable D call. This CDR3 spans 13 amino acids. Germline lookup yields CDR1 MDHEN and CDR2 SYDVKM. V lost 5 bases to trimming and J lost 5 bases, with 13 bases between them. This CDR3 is CASSAARSDEQYF. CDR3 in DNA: TGTGCCAGCAGTGCGGCACGGTCCGACGAGCAGTACTTC.

The CDR3 loop is CASSMGTSRYLSNTGELFF. DNA for the CDR3: TGTGCCAGTAGTATGGGGACTAGCAGATACCTATCGAACACCGGGGAGCTGTTTTTT. The J gene is TRBJ2-2, the V gene TRBV19; 9 bases agree with TRBD2. CDR3 length equals 19 residues. Unmatched junction bases numbered 11, after V lost 3 bases and J lost 0 bases. Germline CDR1 LNHDA, CDR2 SQIVND (reference sequence). Looking up the rest from reference TRBV19 and TRBJ2-2 gives the full variable domain: DGGITQSPKYLFRKEGQNVTLSCEQNLNHDAMYWYRQDPGQGLRLIYYSQIVNDFQKGDIAEGYSVSREKKESFPLTVTSAQKNPTAFYLCASSMGTSRYLSNTGELFFGEGSRLTVL.

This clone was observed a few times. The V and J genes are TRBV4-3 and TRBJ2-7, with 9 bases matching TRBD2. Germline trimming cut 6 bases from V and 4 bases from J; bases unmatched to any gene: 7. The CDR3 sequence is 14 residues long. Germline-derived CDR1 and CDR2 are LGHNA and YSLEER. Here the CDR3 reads CASSLQAGGYEQYF. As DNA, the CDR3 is TGCGCCAGCAGTCTCCAAGCGGGGGGATACGAGCAGTACTTC.

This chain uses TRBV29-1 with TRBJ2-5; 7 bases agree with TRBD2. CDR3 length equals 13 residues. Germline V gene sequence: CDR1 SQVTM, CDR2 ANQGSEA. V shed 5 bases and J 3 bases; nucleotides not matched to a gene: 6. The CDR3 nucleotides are TGCAGCGTTCGGCTAGCGGAAAAAGAGACCCAGTACTTC. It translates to CSVRLAEKETQYF. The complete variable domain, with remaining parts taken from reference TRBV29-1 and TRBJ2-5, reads SAVISQKPSRDICQRGTSLTIQCQVDSQVTMMFWYRQQPGQSLTLIATANQGSEATYESGFVIDKFPISRPNLTFSTLTVSNMSPEDSSIYLCSVRLAEKETQYFGPGTRLLVL.

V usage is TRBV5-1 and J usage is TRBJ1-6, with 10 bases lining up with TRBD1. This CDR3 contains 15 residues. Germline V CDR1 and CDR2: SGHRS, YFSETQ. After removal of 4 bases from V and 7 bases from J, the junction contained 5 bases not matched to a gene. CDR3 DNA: TGCGCCAGCAGCGATGGGGGACAGGGGAATTCACCCCTCCACTTT. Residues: CASSDGGQGNSPLHF.

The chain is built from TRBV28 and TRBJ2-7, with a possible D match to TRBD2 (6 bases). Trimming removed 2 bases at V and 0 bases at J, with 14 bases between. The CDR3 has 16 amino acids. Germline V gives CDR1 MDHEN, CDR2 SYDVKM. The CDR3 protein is CASSLPSGLSSYEQYF. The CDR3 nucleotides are TGTGCCAGCAGTTTACCCAGCGGGCTTAGCTCCTACGAGCAGTACTTC.

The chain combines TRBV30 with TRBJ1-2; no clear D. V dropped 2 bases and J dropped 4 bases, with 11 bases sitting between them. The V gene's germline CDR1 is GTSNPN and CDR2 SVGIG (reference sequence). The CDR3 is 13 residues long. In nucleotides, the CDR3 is TGTGCCTGGAGTCCAGGATTGGGCTATGGCTACACCTTC. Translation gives CAWSPGLGYGYTF.

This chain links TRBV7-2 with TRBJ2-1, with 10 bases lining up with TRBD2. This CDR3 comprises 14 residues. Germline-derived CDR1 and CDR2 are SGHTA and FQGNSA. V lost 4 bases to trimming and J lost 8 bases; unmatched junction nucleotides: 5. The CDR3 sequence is CASSSLAGAHEQFF. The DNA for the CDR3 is TGTGCCAGCAGCTCCCTAGCGGGAGCCCATGAGCAGTTCTTC. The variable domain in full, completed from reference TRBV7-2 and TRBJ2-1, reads GAGVSQSPSNKVTEKGKDVELRCDPISGHTALYWYRQSLGQGLEFLIYFQGNSAPDKSGLPSDRFSAERTGGSVSTLTIQRTQQEDSAVYLCASSSLAGAHEQFFGPGTRLTVL.

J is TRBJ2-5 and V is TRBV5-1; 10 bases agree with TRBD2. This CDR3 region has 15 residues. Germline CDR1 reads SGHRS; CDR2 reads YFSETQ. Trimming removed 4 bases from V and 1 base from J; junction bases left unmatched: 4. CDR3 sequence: CASSIGLAVQETQYF. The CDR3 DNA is TGCGCCAGCAGCATTGGACTAGCGGTCCAAGAGACCCAGTACTTC.

DNA for the CDR3: TGTGCCTGGAGAGGGGTAGGGGGCTGGAATTCACCCCTCCACTTT. Amino acid sequence: CAWRGVGGWNSPLHF. The V gene is TRBV30, the J gene TRBJ1-6; 7 nucleotides match TRBD1. The germline V gene has CDR1 GTSNPN and CDR2 SVGIG (reference sequence). J lost 7 bases, V lost 3 bases, and 9 bases had no gene match. The CDR3 is 15 amino acids.

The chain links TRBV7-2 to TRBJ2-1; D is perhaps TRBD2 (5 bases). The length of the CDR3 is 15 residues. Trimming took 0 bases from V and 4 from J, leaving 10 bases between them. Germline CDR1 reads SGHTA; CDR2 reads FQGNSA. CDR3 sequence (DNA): TGTGCCAGCAGCTTAGCGGGAGCTAGGTACAATGAGCAGTTCTTC. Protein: CASSLAGARYNEQFF.

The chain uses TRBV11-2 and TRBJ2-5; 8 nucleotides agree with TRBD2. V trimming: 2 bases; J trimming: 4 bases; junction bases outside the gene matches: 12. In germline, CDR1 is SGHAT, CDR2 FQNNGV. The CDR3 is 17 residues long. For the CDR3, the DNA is TGTGCCAGCAGCTTACTAGCGGGCCCCCTCGAAGCAGAGACCCAGTACTTC. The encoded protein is CASSLLAGPLEAETQYF.

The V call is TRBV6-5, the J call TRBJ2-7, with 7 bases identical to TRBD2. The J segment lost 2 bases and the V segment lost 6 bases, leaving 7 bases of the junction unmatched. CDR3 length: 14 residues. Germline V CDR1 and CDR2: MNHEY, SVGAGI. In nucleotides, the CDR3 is TGTGCCAGCAGCCGGGGAGGGATGACCTACGAGCAGTACTTC. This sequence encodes CASSRGGMTYEQYF.

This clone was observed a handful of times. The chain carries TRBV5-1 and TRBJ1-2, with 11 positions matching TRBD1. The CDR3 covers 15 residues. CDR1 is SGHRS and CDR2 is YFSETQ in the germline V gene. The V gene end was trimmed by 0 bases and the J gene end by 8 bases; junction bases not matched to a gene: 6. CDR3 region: CASSLGTGGAGGYTF. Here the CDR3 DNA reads TGCGCCAGCAGCTTGGGGACAGGGGGCGCTGGGGGCTACACCTTC.

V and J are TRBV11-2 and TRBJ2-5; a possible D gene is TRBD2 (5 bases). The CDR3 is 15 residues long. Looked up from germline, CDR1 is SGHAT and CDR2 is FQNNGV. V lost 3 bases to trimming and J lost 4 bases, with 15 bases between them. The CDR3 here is CASSFELGSSETQYF. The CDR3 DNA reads TGTGCCAGCAGCTTCGAACTAGGTAGTTCAGAGACCCAGTACTTC.